This T cell receptor (beta chain) was captured in a study of blood T cell repertoires in COVID-19. At the level of the study: Sites in the United States, Italy and Spain provided acute and convalescent COVID-19 samples. T cells, B-cell-depleted T cells, or PBMCs supplied cDNA or gDNA.

Generated by immunoSEQ multiplex PCR, the TCRdb table keeps only in-frame clones and is missing some. Of about 99,000 clones in the sample, about 86% were seen once. The CDR3 runs to 15 residues. Looked up from germline, CDR1 is MNHEY and CDR2 is SVGAGI. The V segment lost 6 bases and the J segment 2 bases; nucleotides outside the gene matches: 9. The sequence was obtained from a human donor in a cohort sampled during active COVID-19. The chain joins TRBV6-5 to TRBJ2-7, with 8 bases identical to TRBD1. The sequencing sample was made of peripheral blood. In DNA, the CDR3 is TGTGCCAGCAGAGCCAAGGACAGGGCGCCCTACGAGCAGTACTTC. Residues: CASRAKDRAPYEQYF.